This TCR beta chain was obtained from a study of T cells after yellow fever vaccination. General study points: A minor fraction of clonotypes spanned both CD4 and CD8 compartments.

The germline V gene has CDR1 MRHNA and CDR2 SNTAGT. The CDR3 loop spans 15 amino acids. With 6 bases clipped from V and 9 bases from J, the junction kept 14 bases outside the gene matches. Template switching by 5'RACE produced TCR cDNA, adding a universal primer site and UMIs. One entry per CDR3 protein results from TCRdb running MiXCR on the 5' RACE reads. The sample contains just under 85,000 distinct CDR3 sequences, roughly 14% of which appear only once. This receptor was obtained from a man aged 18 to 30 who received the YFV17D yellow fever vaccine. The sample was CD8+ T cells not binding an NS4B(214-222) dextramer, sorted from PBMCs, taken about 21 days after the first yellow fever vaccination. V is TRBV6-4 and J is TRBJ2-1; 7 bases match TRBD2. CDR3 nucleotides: TGTGCCAGCAGCGCCGGGCCTACACCGGGGGGTGAGCAGTTCTTC. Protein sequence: CASSAGPTPGGEQFF.